Sequencing of this T cell receptor beta chain was carried out in a study of cytomegalovirus exposure and HLA in healthy donors. Study-level background: Early released data comprised around 80 million unique TCRs from HLA-typed donors. Study-level findings and limits: Productive status was seen about 87% or about 30% of the time for most TCR beta V segments in an earlier analysis. A missense variant in DCLRE1C was later tied to TCR beta V- and J-gene trimming.

With respect to this clone: Antigen specificity is unknown.

PCR primers comprised 60 Vbeta and 13 Jbeta primers. Authors' processing steps: Roughly 11 million shared chains were among approximately 80 million unique TCR beta chains counted in a later analysis. The assay was immunoSEQ multiplex PCR, and TCRdb's table has in-frame clones only and misses some. The V and J calls and clone size come from that table; D and trimming were worked out from the DNA. This table has 150,000 to 200,000 clones, around 73% appearing once. CDR1 is SGHNT and CDR2 is YYREEE in the germline V gene (reference sequence). The CDR3 length is 14 residues. V lost 4 bases and J lost 4; bases outside the gene matches: 5.

This clonotype was obtained from a male donor in good health and CMV-seronegative. The material sequenced was PBMCs. The chain couples TRBV5-4 to TRBJ2-7, with 10 bases fitting TRBD1. The CDR3 is CASSAGTGAYEQYF. The CDR3 DNA is TGTGCCAGCAGCGCCGGGACAGGGGCATACGAGCAGTACTTC.